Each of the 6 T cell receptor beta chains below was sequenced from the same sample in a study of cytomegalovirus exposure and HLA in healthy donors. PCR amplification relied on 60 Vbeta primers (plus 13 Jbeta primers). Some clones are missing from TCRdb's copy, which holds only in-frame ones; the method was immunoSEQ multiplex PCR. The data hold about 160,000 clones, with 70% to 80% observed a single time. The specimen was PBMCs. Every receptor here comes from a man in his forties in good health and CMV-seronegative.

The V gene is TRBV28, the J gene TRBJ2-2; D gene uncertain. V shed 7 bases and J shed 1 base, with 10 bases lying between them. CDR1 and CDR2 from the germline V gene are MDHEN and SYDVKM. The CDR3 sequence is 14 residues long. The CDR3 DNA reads TGTGCCAGCACTACTGCCAAGAACACCGGGGAGCTGTTTTTT. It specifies CASTTAKNTGELFF.

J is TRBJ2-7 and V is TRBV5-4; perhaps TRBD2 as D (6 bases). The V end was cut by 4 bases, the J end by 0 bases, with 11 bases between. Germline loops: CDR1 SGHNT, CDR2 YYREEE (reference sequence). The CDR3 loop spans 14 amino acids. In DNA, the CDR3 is TGTGCCAGCAGCCCGACGGGGGACTCCTACGAGCAGTACTTC. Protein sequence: CASSPTGDSYEQYF.

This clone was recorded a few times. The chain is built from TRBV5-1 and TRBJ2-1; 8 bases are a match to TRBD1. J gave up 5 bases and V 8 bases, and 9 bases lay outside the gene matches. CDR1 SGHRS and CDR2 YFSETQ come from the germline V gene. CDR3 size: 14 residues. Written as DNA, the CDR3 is TGCGCCAGTTCTCAGGGGGCGAAAGACAATGAGCAGTTCTTC. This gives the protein CASSQGAKDNEQFF.

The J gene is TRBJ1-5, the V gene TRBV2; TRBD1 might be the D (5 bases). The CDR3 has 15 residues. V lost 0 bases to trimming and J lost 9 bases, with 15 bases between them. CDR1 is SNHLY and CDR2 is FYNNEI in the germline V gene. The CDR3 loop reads CASSEALGGRGPQHF. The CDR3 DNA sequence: TGTGCCAGCAGTGAAGCGTTGGGAGGGAGGGGGCCCCAGCATTTT.

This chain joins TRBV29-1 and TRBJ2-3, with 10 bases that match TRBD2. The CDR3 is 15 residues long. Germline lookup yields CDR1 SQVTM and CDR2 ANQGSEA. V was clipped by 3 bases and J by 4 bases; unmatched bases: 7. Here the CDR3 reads CSVDPQREGPDTQYF. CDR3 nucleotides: TGCAGCGTTGACCCCCAGCGGGAGGGCCCAGATACGCAGTATTTT.

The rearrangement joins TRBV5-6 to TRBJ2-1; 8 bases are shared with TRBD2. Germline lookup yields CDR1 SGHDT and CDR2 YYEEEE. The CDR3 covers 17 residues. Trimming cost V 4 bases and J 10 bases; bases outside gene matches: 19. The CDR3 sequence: CASSGRETSGPQWEQFF. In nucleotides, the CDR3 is TGTGCCAGCAGCGGCAGGGAAACTAGCGGACCACAATGGGAGCAGTTCTTC.